These T cell receptor beta chains were read from a single sample in a study of blood T cells in healthy people across ages. From the 5' RACE reads, TCRdb called clonotypes with MiXCR, one entry per CDR3 protein. The sample lists over 600,000 distinct CDR3 sequences, around three fifths occurring once. The sequenced sample was blood. The receptors derive from a man aged 40-55 years in good health. The CDR3 runs from the conserved cysteine through the conserved F or W. The D gene is left open where the match is weak. Rows may omit the clone size; those that give it use once, few, many or a size class.

clone size: NA; D gene: NA; J gene: TRBJ2-4; V gene: TRBV11-1; CDR3 DNA: TGTGCCAGCAGCCAAATAATCGCCAAAAACATTCAGTACTTC; CDR3 protein: CASSQIIAKNIQYF
clone size: NA; D gene: TRBD1; J gene: TRBJ2-5; V gene: TRBV11-2; CDR3 DNA: TGTGCCAGCAGCGAGGGGGCACGAGTGGAGACCCAGTACTTC; CDR3 protein: CASSEGARVETQYF
clone size: NA; D gene: TRBD1; J gene: TRBJ2-5; V gene: TRBV7-2; CDR3 DNA: TGTGCCAGCAGCTCTCAAGGACAGGGGAGAGAGACCCAGTACTTC; CDR3 protein: CASSSQGQGRETQYF
clone size: few; D gene: NA; J gene: TRBJ2-7; V gene: TRBV27; CDR3 DNA: TGTGCCAGCAGTTTGTCGCGGGGGCCGGCCTACGAGCAGTACTTC; CDR3 protein: CASSLSRGPAYEQYF
clone size: NA; D gene: NA; J gene: TRBJ2-3; V gene: TRBV27; CDR3 DNA: TGTGCCATAGGCGGCGGATTAACAGATACGCAGTATTTT; CDR3 protein: CAIGGGLTDTQYF
clone size: NA; D gene: NA; J gene: TRBJ2-4; V gene: TRBV7-3; CDR3 DNA: TGTGCCAGCAGCGAGGAGGGCAGGCTGATTCAGTACTTC; CDR3 protein: CASSEEGRLIQYF
clone size: NA; D gene: TRBD2; J gene: TRBJ2-3; V gene: TRBV20-1; CDR3 DNA: TGCAGTGCTAGTATGTCTAGCGGGAGAGCGGATACGCAGTATTTT; CDR3 protein: CSASMSSGRADTQYF
clone size: NA; D gene: TRBD2; J gene: TRBJ2-1; V gene: TRBV4-3; CDR3 DNA: TGCGCCAGCAGCCCGGGGGCCGGACTAGCGGGAATAAATGAGCAGTTCTTC; CDR3 protein: CASSPGAGLAGINEQFF
clone size: NA; D gene: NA; J gene: TRBJ2-1; V gene: TRBV6-5; CDR3 DNA: TGTGCCAGCAGGGGCAGGGTCTCCTACAATGAGCAGTTCTTC; CDR3 protein: CASRGRVSYNEQFF
clone size: NA; D gene: TRBD2; J gene: TRBJ2-1; V gene: TRBV7-2; CDR3 DNA: TGTGCCAGCATGCGGGGGTCCTATGAGCAGTTCTTC; CDR3 protein: CASMRGSYEQFF
clone size: few; D gene: TRBD1; J gene: TRBJ2-1; V gene: TRBV25-1; CDR3 DNA: TGTGCCAGCAATGGACAGGGGCGCAATGAGCAGTTCTTC; CDR3 protein: CASNGQGRNEQFF
clone size: once; D gene: NA; J gene: TRBJ2-5; V gene: TRBV21-1; CDR3 DNA: TGTGCCACCCCGTGGGGACAGCGACGTAAACAAGAGACCCAGTACTTC; CDR3 protein: CATPWGQRRKQETQYF
clone size: NA; D gene: NA; J gene: TRBJ2-4; V gene: TRBV5-6; CDR3 DNA: TGTGCCAGCAGCCTTGGACAGACAACCAAAAACATTCAGTACTTC; CDR3 protein: CASSLGQTTKNIQYF
clone size: NA; D gene: TRBD2; J gene: TRBJ2-1; V gene: TRBV4-1; CDR3 DNA: TGCGCCAGCAGCCCACCGACTAGCGGGAATGGGAATGAGCAGTTCTTC; CDR3 protein: CASSPPTSGNGNEQFF
clone size: few; D gene: NA; J gene: TRBJ2-1; V gene: TRBV5-1; CDR3 DNA: TGCGCCAGCAGCCCAACCACCGGCCCCGATGAGCAGTTCTTC; CDR3 protein: CASSPTTGPDEQFF
clone size: NA; D gene: NA; J gene: TRBJ2-3; V gene: TRBV7-2; CDR3 DNA: TGTGCCAGCAGCTCCCGGAGTCTCCCAGATACGCAGTATTTT; CDR3 protein: CASSSRSLPDTQYF
clone size: NA; D gene: NA; J gene: TRBJ2-1; V gene: TRBV20-1; CDR3 DNA: TGCAGTGCCAGAGGGGGGGGCGGGGCCTACAATGAGCAGTTCTTC; CDR3 protein: CSARGGGGAYNEQFF
clone size: NA; D gene: TRBD1; J gene: TRBJ1-1; V gene: TRBV7-9; CDR3 DNA: TGTGCCAGCAGCTCCGGACAGGTGGCCCTCATGAACACTGAAGCTTTCTTT; CDR3 protein: CASSSGQVALMNTEAFF
clone size: few; D gene: TRBD2; J gene: TRBJ2-3; V gene: TRBV11-3; CDR3 DNA: TGTGCCAGCAGCGCTTGGTCGGGGGGGGCAGATACGCAGTATTTT; CDR3 protein: CASSAWSGGADTQYF
clone size: NA; D gene: TRBD2; J gene: TRBJ2-1; V gene: TRBV28; CDR3 DNA: TGTGCCAGCAGCCCTCTGCGCGGGAGCTCCTACAATGAGCAGTTCTTC; CDR3 protein: CASSPLRGSSYNEQFF
clone size: NA; D gene: NA; J gene: TRBJ2-1; V gene: TRBV7-2; CDR3 DNA: TGTGCCAGCAGCTTAGGACTAAGGGATGAGCAGTTCTTC; CDR3 protein: CASSLGLRDEQFF
clone size: NA; D gene: NA; J gene: TRBJ2-1; V gene: TRBV20-1; CDR3 DNA: TGCAGTGCTATACCCCAAGGGGGGACCTACAATGAGCAGTTCTTC; CDR3 protein: CSAIPQGGTYNEQFF
clone size: NA; D gene: NA; J gene: TRBJ1-4; V gene: TRBV9; CDR3 DNA: TGTGCCAGCAGCGTCCTCGGTGAGAATGAAAAACTGTTTTTT; CDR3 protein: CASSVLGENEKLFF
clone size: NA; D gene: NA; J gene: TRBJ1-6; V gene: TRBV20-1; CDR3 DNA: TGCAGTGCTAGAGAAGGAGTGGAAAAGTCACCCCTCCACTTT; CDR3 protein: CSAREGVEKSPLHF
clone size: NA; D gene: NA; J gene: TRBJ2-5; V gene: TRBV6-6; CDR3 DNA: TGTGCCAGCAGTTACTCGGCCGGGCGGGGAGAAGAGACCCAGTACTTC; CDR3 protein: CASSYSAGRGEETQYF
clone size: NA; D gene: TRBD2; J gene: TRBJ2-1; V gene: TRBV27; CDR3 DNA: TGTGCCAGCAGTTGGCTAGCGGGTTCTTGGAACAATGAGCAGTTCTTC; CDR3 protein: CASSWLAGSWNNEQFF
clone size: NA; D gene: TRBD2; J gene: TRBJ2-5; V gene: TRBV7-6; CDR3 DNA: TGTGCCAGCAGCTTAGCGGTGACTAGCTCGGAGACCCAGTACTTC; CDR3 protein: CASSLAVTSSETQYF
clone size: NA; D gene: TRBD1; J gene: TRBJ1-2; V gene: TRBV12-3/TRBV12-4; CDR3 DNA: TGTGCCAGCAGTTCCATCCCCGGGACAGGGGTACACTATGGCTACACCTTC; CDR3 protein: CASSSIPGTGVHYGYTF
clone size: NA; D gene: NA; J gene: TRBJ2-3; V gene: TRBV27; CDR3 DNA: TGTGCCAGCAGTCAGCTTGGAGACACAGATACGCAGTATTTT; CDR3 protein: CASSQLGDTDTQYF
clone size: many; D gene: NA; J gene: TRBJ2-1; V gene: TRBV5-5; CDR3 DNA: TGTGCCAGCAACATGGGGGGCCGACGCAATGAGCAGTTCTTC; CDR3 protein: CASNMGGRRNEQFF
clone size: NA; D gene: NA; J gene: TRBJ1-5; V gene: TRBV9; CDR3 DNA: TGTGCCAGCAGCGTAGATTGGGGCAGTCGGGATCAGCCCCAGCATTTT; CDR3 protein: CASSVDWGSRDQPQHF